Below are 31 T cell receptor beta chains sequenced from a single sample in a study of CD8 T cells in ankylosing spondylitis listed by TCRdb under 2017. Receptor libraries were prepared by 5' RACE. Instrument on record: Illumina HiSeq 2500. In-frame beta chains were kept once TCRdb had trimmed the public reads at Q25 with fastp and called clones with MiXCR. Identical CDR3 proteins give one entry, which carries the most common genes and DNA. For this sample the table gives some 350,000 distinct CDR3 sequences, of which approximately 14% were detected only once. The ten largest clonotypes hold approximately 0.99% of the sample. Sequenced material: blood, either unsorted or a sorted T cell fraction (not recorded which). All receptors come from a male donor with ankylosing spondylitis or in good health (not recorded which).

The V gene is TRBV18, the J gene TRBJ2-3; D remains unclear. Germline V lookup: CDR1 KGHSH, CDR2 LQKENI. This CDR3 comprises 17 residues. V lost 3 bases to trimming and J lost 6 bases, with 22 bases between them. This CDR3 is CASSPKTRTTIADTQYF. The CDR3 DNA reads TGTGCCAGCTCACCCAAGACAAGGACCACCATTGCCGATACGCAGTATTTT.

A few counts support this clonotype. This chain connects TRBV5-1 to TRBJ2-7; 8 nucleotides match TRBD1. The CDR3 runs 15 residues. The germline V gene has CDR1 SGHRS and CDR2 YFSETQ. Trimming at V came to 2 bases and at J to 0 bases, leaving 4 bases not matched to a gene. For the CDR3, the DNA is TGCGCCAGCAGCTTTGGGGACAGGAGCTCCTACGAGCAGTACTTC. It translates to CASSFGDRSSYEQYF.

This clonotype occurred a few times. The chain carries TRBV28 and TRBJ2-5; the match to TRBD1 covers 7 bases. CDR1 and CDR2 from the germline V gene are MDHEN and SYDVKM. This CDR3 spans 11 amino acids. CDR3 sequence: CATTGVETQYF. CDR3 sequence (DNA): TGTGCTACTACAGGGGTAGAGACCCAGTACTTC.

The chain employs TRBV12-3 or TRBV12-4 and TRBJ2-3; D unclear. This CDR3 region has 14 residues. V gave up 6 bases and J gave up 1 base, with 11 bases separating them. The CDR3 protein is CASSPHGGTDTQYF. The CDR3 region has the DNA TGTGCCAGCAGCCCCCACGGAGGCACAGATACGCAGTATTTT.

This clonotype was recorded a few times. DNA of the CDR3: TGTGCCAGCAGCCTATACGGACAGATCAACGAGCAGTACTTC. Its protein product is CASSLYGQINEQYF. This chain connects TRBV3-1 to TRBJ2-7, with D maybe TRBD1 (6 bases). Trimming removed 4 bases from V and 5 bases from J, with 15 bases in between. Germline CDR1 reads LGHDT; CDR2 reads YNNKEL (reference sequence). The CDR3 sequence is 14 residues long.

The table lists this clonotype with many counts. V usage is TRBV5-1 and J usage is TRBJ2-7; D not resolved. The germline V and J ends were trimmed by 0 bases and 5 bases, with 12 bases remaining between them. CDR1 and CDR2 from the germline V gene are SGHRS and YFSETQ. The CDR3 spans 14 residues. For the CDR3, the DNA is TGCGCCAGCAGCTTGGACTCCAGACTGAACGAGCAGTACTTC. Its translation is CASSLDSRLNEQYF.

V and J are TRBV5-1 and TRBJ1-2; D gene uncertain. V gave up 0 bases and J gave up 4 bases, with 7 bases separating them. CDR1 SGHRS and CDR2 YFSETQ come from the germline V gene. This CDR3 is 13 amino acids long. CDR3 sequence reads: CASSLDRTYGYTF. CDR3 DNA sequence: TGCGCCAGCAGCTTGGACAGAACCTATGGCTACACCTTC.

V and J are TRBV2 and TRBJ2-4; D perhaps matches TRBD2 (5 bases). V gave up 4 bases and J gave up 0 bases, with 10 bases separating them. CDR3 length: 15 amino acids. CDR1 and CDR2 from the germline V gene are SNHLY and FYNNEI. The CDR3 sequence: CASSGETLAKNIQYF. The CDR3 DNA reads TGTGCCAGCAGTGGGGAGACACTAGCCAAAAACATTCAGTACTTC.

This clonotype was detected a few times. The chain combines TRBV20-1 with TRBJ1-5, with D perhaps matching TRBD1 (6 bases). Germline V gene data show CDR1 as DFQATT and CDR2 as SNEGSKA (reference sequence). The CDR3 runs 13 residues. V was clipped by 1 base and J by 6 bases, with 10 bases between them. CDR3 coding DNA: TGCAGTGCTAGAGTGGGGGCGGGTCAGCCCCAGCATTTT. It encodes CSARVGAGQPQHF.

This clonotype was counted many times. This chain uses TRBV5-1 with TRBJ2-3; unclear D gene. Germline-derived CDR1 and CDR2 are SGHRS and YFSETQ. V lost 5 bases and J 1 base, leaving 14 bases between the germline ends. The CDR3 runs to 15 residues. The CDR3 DNA follows: TGCGCCAGCAGAGATAAGGGTTTAGGCACAGATACGCAGTATTTT. It codes for CASRDKGLGTDTQYF.

The chain couples TRBV9 to TRBJ2-1, with D maybe TRBD1 (5 bases). The CDR3 totals 15 residues. Germline lookup yields CDR1 SGDLS and CDR2 YYNGEE. V lost 3 bases and J lost 1, with 11 bases in between. CDR3 sequence (DNA): TGTGCCAGCAGCGCATCAGGGCAGTCCTACAATGAGCAGTTCTTC. Amino acids: CASSASGQSYNEQFF.

The rearrangement links TRBV20-1 to TRBJ1-2, with D perhaps matching TRBD1 (5 bases). The CDR3 extends over 15 amino acids. Trimming pared 6 bases from V and 5 bases from J, leaving 22 bases between. Germline assignment: CDR1 DFQATT and CDR2 SNEGSKA (reference sequence). The CDR3 DNA follows: TGCAGTGCCTCCGATCAGGGCCCAACGTCTTATGGCTACACCTTC. Encoded protein: CSASDQGPTSYGYTF.

This clonotype occurred once. The J gene is TRBJ1-1, the V gene TRBV20-1; possible D gene TRBD1, 6 bases. V shed 0 bases and J shed 3 bases, with 14 bases lying between them. The germline V gene encodes CDR1 DFQATT and CDR2 SNEGSKA (reference sequence). The CDR3 runs to 15 residues. The CDR3 DNA sequence: TGCAGTGCTAGAGAGAGGGGGGGCAGGGACACTGAAGCTTTCTTT. It translates to CSARERGGRDTEAFF.

The chain has TRBV9 and TRBJ2-3; no reliable D call. V was clipped by 0 bases and J by 0 bases, with 11 bases between them. The CDR3 sequence is 16 residues long. Germline V gene lookup returns CDR1 SGDLS and CDR2 YYNGEE. CDR3 sequence: CASSVGTRTSTDTQYF. CDR3 DNA: TGTGCCAGCAGCGTAGGGACGCGTACTAGCACAGATACGCAGTATTTT.

The V and J genes are TRBV5-1 and TRBJ2-5; 11 nucleotides line up with TRBD2. Germline V gives CDR1 SGHRS, CDR2 YFSETQ. V lost 3 bases and J lost 2; bases outside the gene matches: 9. The CDR3 sequence is 17 residues long. In DNA form, the CDR3 reads TGCGCCAGCAGCTCCAACCTGGCTAGCGGGGGGCAAGAGACCCAGTACTTC. Translated, it gives CASSSNLASGGQETQYF.

This chain links TRBV5-1 with TRBJ2-1; perhaps TRBD2 as D (5 bases). The germline V and J ends were trimmed by 3 bases and 8 bases, with 12 bases remaining between them. This CDR3 is built from 13 residues. In germline, CDR1 is SGHRS, CDR2 YFSETQ. The CDR3 DNA reads as TGCGCCAGCAGCTCCGGCCCGAGGGATGAGCAGTTCTTC. Its translation: CASSSGPRDEQFF.

This clonotype was observed a handful of times. CDR3 in amino acids: CASSSPRRNEQFF. For the CDR3, the DNA is TGTGCCAGCAGCTCCCCCCGGAGGAATGAGCAGTTCTTC. This chain links TRBV11-1 with TRBJ2-1, with D perhaps TRBD2 (5 bases). Germline V lookup: CDR1 SGHAT, CDR2 FQDESV (reference sequence). The V gene lost 4 bases and the J gene lost 7 bases, with 11 bases spanning the gap. This CDR3 is 13 amino acids long.

This clonotype has just a few counts. The chain uses TRBV18 and TRBJ1-5, with D hard to call. Germline-derived CDR1 and CDR2 are KGHSH and LQKENI. The CDR3 loop spans 13 amino acids. V was cut by 4 bases and J by 9 bases, with 13 bases left in between. The CDR3 region has the DNA TGTGCCAGCTCACAAGGCGAAGCAAGGCCCCAGCATTTT. Protein: CASSQGEARPQHF.

This chain uses TRBV3-1 with TRBJ2-7, with 15 bases aligning to TRBD2. Germline V gives CDR1 LGHDT, CDR2 YNNKEL (reference sequence). CDR3 length: 20 residues. The V gene end was trimmed by 0 bases and the J gene end by 0 bases; junction bases not matched to a gene: 9. The CDR3 sequence is CASSQDPGLAGGPVSYEQYF. The CDR3 bases are TGTGCCAGCAGCCAAGACCCGGGACTAGCGGGGGGCCCTGTCTCCTACGAGCAGTACTTC.

This clonotype appeared many times. The chain couples TRBV4-1 to TRBJ2-1; 9 positions agree with TRBD1. The CDR3 totals 17 residues. Germline-derived CDR1 and CDR2 are MGHRA and YSYEKL. V lost 3 bases, J lost 5 bases, and 11 bases stayed unmatched. In DNA, the CDR3 is TGCGCCAGCAGCCACCCCACTTCCTGGACAGGGGACAATGAGCAGTTCTTC. Translation gives CASSHPTSWTGDNEQFF.

The chain recombines TRBV3-1 with TRBJ2-7; 7 bases fit TRBD2. From germline, CDR1 is LGHDT and CDR2 YNNKEL (reference sequence). V lost 8 bases to trimming and J lost 4 bases; unmatched junction nucleotides: 8. CDR3 length: 13 amino acids. The DNA for the CDR3 is TGTGCCAGCCGCCTCACTAGCGAATACGAGCAGTACTTC. It encodes CASRLTSEYEQYF.

The chain links TRBV27 to TRBJ1-5; 10 bases are shared with TRBD1. After removal of 8 bases from V and 2 bases from J, the junction contained 15 bases not matched to a gene. Germline CDR1 and CDR2: MNHEY and SMNVEV (reference sequence). CDR3 length equals 18 residues. The CDR3 loop reads CASAGGGSGTGGNQPQHF. As DNA, the CDR3 is TGTGCCAGCGCCGGGGGAGGGTCCGGGACAGGGGGCAATCAGCCCCAGCATTTT.

This clonotype was seen only a few times. The J gene is TRBJ2-5, the V gene TRBV5-1; 14 bases map to TRBD2. The CDR3 loop spans 17 amino acids. CDR1 SGHRS and CDR2 YFSETQ come from the germline V gene. V lost 4 bases and J lost 5; bases outside the gene matches: 10. DNA for the CDR3: TGCGCCAGCAGCCTGCGAGGGACTAGCGGGAGTTTTGAGACCCAGTACTTC. Protein sequence: CASSLRGTSGSFETQYF.

This clonotype was counted between two and nine times. The gene calls are TRBV6-4 and TRBJ1-2; D is perhaps TRBD1 (5 bases). The CDR3 length is 18 residues. V lost 0 bases to trimming and J lost 4 bases, with 21 bases between them. CDR1 is MRHNA and CDR2 is SNTAGT in the germline V gene. The CDR3 loop is CASSDSAYRTSLSYGYTF. CDR3 sequence (DNA): TGTGCCAGCAGTGACTCGGCTTACAGGACCTCTCTAAGCTATGGCTACACCTTC.

The gene calls are TRBV7-6 and TRBJ2-1; D may match TRBD1 or TRBD2 (6 bases each). V gave up 5 bases and J gave up 4 bases, with 12 bases separating them. The CDR3 covers 14 residues. Germline loops: CDR1 SGHVS, CDR2 FNYEAQ. The CDR3 sequence is CASSLSGAYNEQFF. For the CDR3, the DNA is TGTGCCAGCAGCCTTTCGGGGGCTTACAATGAGCAGTTCTTC.

This rearrangement joins TRBV5-1 to TRBJ2-7, with 9 nucleotides matching TRBD2. The CDR3 length is 15 residues. J gave up 7 bases and V 0 bases, and 8 bases lay outside the gene matches. Germline V lookup: CDR1 SGHRS, CDR2 YFSETQ. This chain's CDR3 is CASSLGLAGTTEQYF. The CDR3 DNA reads as TGCGCCAGCAGCTTGGGGCTAGCGGGGACGACTGAGCAGTACTTC.

This clonotype occurred a few times. This chain links TRBV4-1 with TRBJ2-2, with D perhaps assigned TRBD1 or TRBD2 (7 bases each). V was trimmed by 2 bases and J by 4 bases, leaving 17 bases between them. CDR1 and CDR2 (germline): MGHRA, YSYEKL. CDR3 length: 17 amino acids. The CDR3 loop reads CASSQHRQGGSTGELFF. In DNA, the CDR3 is TGCGCCAGCAGCCAACACCGACAGGGCGGGAGCACCGGGGAGCTGTTTTTT.

V gene TRBV5-4 combines with J gene TRBJ2-7; 10 bases agree with TRBD2. Germline V gene sequence: CDR1 SGHNT, CDR2 YYREEE (reference sequence). V shed 1 base, J shed 7 bases, and the junction held 8 bases outside the gene matches. CDR3 length: 15 amino acids. The CDR3 DNA reads TGTGCCAGCAGCTTGAGGTCTAGCGGGAGTAGGGAGCAGTACTTC. It is translated as CASSLRSSGSREQYF.

This clonotype was counted only a few times. The rearrangement joins TRBV29-1 to TRBJ2-1, with 8 bases identical to TRBD1. This CDR3 is built from 15 residues. Germline-derived CDR1 and CDR2 are SQVTM and ANQGSEA. V shed 6 bases, J shed 7 bases, and the junction held 14 bases outside the gene matches. In DNA form, the CDR3 reads TGCAGCGTCGCCCCTCAGGGGGCGTCTTGGAATGAGCAGTTCTTC. Translated: CSVAPQGASWNEQFF.

The rearrangement uses TRBV7-2 and TRBJ1-2, with 7 bases fitting TRBD1. Germline CDR1 and CDR2: SGHTA and FQGNSA. The CDR3 runs 15 residues. The CDR3 spells CALSGDRDIVYGYTF. The CDR3 bases are TGTGCTCTTTCGGGGGACAGAGATATAGTCTATGGCTACACCTTC.

This chain joins TRBV2 and TRBJ2-1; 13 bases agree with TRBD2. J was trimmed by 9 bases and V by 2 bases; bases with no gene match: 4. The germline V gene has CDR1 SNHLY and CDR2 FYNNEI. The CDR3 spans 15 residues. The CDR3 spells CASSESTSGRVEQFF. The DNA of the CDR3 is TGTGCCAGCAGTGAATCAACTAGCGGGAGGGTTGAGCAGTTCTTC.